Reported below is one TCR beta chain. Its antigen is currently unknown. This entry belongs to a study of shared clonotypes between healthy human individuals. Study at large: A donor's plate count was three for CD4 naive and three for CD4 memory; CD8 naive had two and CD8 memory one.

There are 14 residues in the CDR3. Germline CDR1 MNHEY, CDR2 SMNVEV (reference sequence). V lost 4 bases and J lost 2, with 10 bases in between. CD8 cells classed as naive were CD45RO-negative and positively selected for CCR7, excluding terminally differentiated effector memory CD45RA+ cells. The DNA input per sorted-subset replicate PCR was 150 to 200 ng, corresponding to 25,000 to 35,000 T cell genomes. The repertoire was sequenced with immunoSEQ multiplex PCR; TCRdb's copy has only in-frame clones and lacks some. The data hold about 2.1 million clones, with roughly 93% observed a single time. Findings and limits, study-wide: Apart from blood, nothing was sampled; tissue repertoires likely differ. Memory subsets had estimated richness that was generally smaller than that of naive subsets.

The clonotype originates from a man in his late teens or twenties in good health. Some clones in this sample may be carry-over from other donors' samples. Material: naive CD8+ T cells from PBMCs. The chain links TRBV27 to TRBJ2-3; D gene unclear. The CDR3 loop is CASSYWANTDTQYF. Here the CDR3 DNA reads TGTGCCAGCAGTTACTGGGCGAACACAGATACGCAGTATTTT.